Below are 14 T cell receptor beta chains sequenced from a single sample in a study of OX40 agonist ivuxolimab in advanced cancers. Sequencing was performed with immunoSEQ multiplex PCR; in TCRdb, only in-frame clones are kept and a portion is missing. Among 100,000 or so clones, about 85% were seen once, and the ten largest hold 3.8%. The sequencing here drew on CD4+ or CD8+ T cells sorted from blood, taken in a trial of the OX40 agonist ivuxolimab. These receptors were collected from an adult with an advanced solid tumor such as melanoma, head and neck, liver or kidney cancer.

The V call is TRBV27, the J call TRBJ2-3; 10 bases align to TRBD1. V shed 4 bases, J shed 5 bases, and the junction held 3 bases outside the gene matches. CDR3 length: 14 amino acids. The V gene's germline CDR1 is MNHEY and CDR2 SMNVEV (reference sequence). The CDR3 loop is CASSSTGGIDTQYF. CDR3 in DNA: TGTGCCAGCAGTTCGACAGGGGGCATAGATACGCAGTATTTT.

The CDR3 sequence: CASSSPVSYNEQFF. The CDR3 DNA reads TGTGCCAGCAGCTCCCCCGTCTCCTACAATGAGCAGTTCTTC. The chain is built from TRBV7-2 and TRBJ2-1; D not certain. The germline gives CDR1 SGHTA, CDR2 FQGNSA. Trimming took 4 bases from V and 0 from J, leaving 7 bases between them. The CDR3 length is 14 residues.

The V call is TRBV13, the J call TRBJ2-3; D assignment may be TRBD1 or TRBD2 (5 bases each). CDR3 length: 14 residues. V lost 2 bases, J lost 5 bases, and 11 bases lay in between. Germline V CDR1 and CDR2: PRHDT, FYEKMQ (reference sequence). The CDR3 is CASSLLVRGDTQYF. The CDR3 coding sequence is TGTGCCAGCAGCTTACTGGTGAGGGGAGATACGCAGTATTTT.

The chain links TRBV19 to TRBJ2-1, with D hard to call. CDR3 length: 12 residues. CDR1 and CDR2 (germline): LNHDA, SQIVND (reference sequence). V was shortened by 3 bases and J by 5 bases, with 5 bases between the two germline ends. As DNA, the CDR3 is TGTGCCAGTAGTATGATAGACAATGAGCAGTTCTTC. This sequence encodes CASSMIDNEQFF.

The chain combines TRBV2 with TRBJ1-6, with a tentative D call TRBD1 (5 bases). Germline CDR1 SNHLY, CDR2 FYNNEI. CDR3 length equals 17 residues. The germline V and J ends were trimmed by 6 bases and 7 bases, with 22 bases remaining between them. CDR3 in DNA: TGTGCCAGCAGCACCAACGAAATTCAGGGACGGAATTCACCCCTCCACTTT. This gives the protein CASSTNEIQGRNSPLHF.

This chain joins TRBV28 and TRBJ1-1; D call uncertain. Trimming pared 8 bases from V and 1 base from J, leaving 11 bases between. Germline values: CDR1 MDHEN, CDR2 SYDVKM. There are 13 residues in the CDR3. The CDR3 DNA sequence: TGTGCCAGCGCGATATACGAGAACACTGAAGCTTTCTTT. Encoded protein: CASAIYENTEAFF. Looking up the rest from reference TRBV28 and TRBJ1-1 gives the full variable domain: DVKVTQSSRYLVKRTGEKVFLECVQDMDHENMFWYRQDPGLGLRLIYFSYDVKMKEKGDIPEGYSVSREKKERFSLILESASTNQTSMYLCASAIYENTEAFFGQGTRLTVV.

CDR3 coding DNA: TGTGCCAGCAGCATCTCTCCGGGGACTTCCGAGGAGTTCTTC. Amino acids: CASSISPGTSEEFF. V usage is TRBV7-9 and J usage is TRBJ2-1; possible D gene TRBD2, 6 bases. The CDR3 sequence is 14 residues long. Germline V gives CDR1 SEHNR, CDR2 FQNEAQ (reference sequence). Trimming cost V 5 bases and J 14 bases, with 22 bases left between them.

The chain has TRBV7-2 and TRBJ1-2; 8 bases agree with TRBD1. The CDR3 is made up of 16 amino acids. Unmatched junction bases numbered 11, after V lost 4 bases and J lost 4 bases. Germline-derived CDR1 and CDR2 are SGHTA and FQGNSA. The CDR3 DNA is TGTGCCAGCAGCTACCGGCCAGGGGGCGAGGGCTATGGCTACACCTTC. It encodes CASSYRPGGEGYGYTF.

The V gene is TRBV13, the J gene TRBJ2-7; possibly TRBD2 for D (5 bases). Trimming left V 7 bases short and J 3 bases short, with 16 bases between. The CDR3 is made up of 14 amino acids. The germline V gene has CDR1 PRHDT and CDR2 FYEKMQ (reference sequence). The CDR3 is CASTRGMRIYEQYF. CDR3 sequence (DNA): TGTGCCAGCACCAGAGGGATGCGGATCTACGAGCAGTACTTC.

The V and J genes are TRBV15 and TRBJ2-7; 7 bases fit TRBD1. This CDR3 has 15 amino acids. CDR1 LNHNV and CDR2 YYDKDF come from the germline V gene (reference sequence). Germline trimming cut 4 bases from V and 0 bases from J; bases unmatched to any gene: 6. The CDR3 is CATSTTDRSSYEQYF. The CDR3 DNA follows: TGTGCCACCAGCACTACGGACAGGAGCTCCTACGAGCAGTACTTC. The full variable domain, in which reference TRBV15 and TRBJ2-7 provide the parts outside the CDR3, is DAMVIQNPRYQVTQFGKPVTLSCSQTLNHNVMYWYQQKSSQAPKLLFHYYDKDFNNEADTPDNFQSRRPNTSFCFLDIRSPGLGDTAMYLCATSTTDRSSYEQYFGPGTRLTVT.

V gene TRBV30 combines with J gene TRBJ2-5; TRBD2 might be the D (5 bases). This CDR3 comprises 13 residues. With 2 bases removed from V and 3 bases from J, the gap between germline ends came to 10 bases. CDR1 is GTSNPN and CDR2 is SVGIG in the germline V gene (reference sequence). This chain's CDR3 is CAWSLGAEETQYF. In DNA form, the CDR3 reads TGTGCCTGGAGTTTAGGAGCGGAAGAGACCCAGTACTTC. The variable domain in full, with the rest retrieved from reference TRBV30 and TRBJ2-5, is SQTIHQWPATLVQPVGSPLSLECTVEGTSNPNLYWYRQAAGRGLQLLFYSVGIGQISSEVPQNLSASRPQDRQFILSSKKLLLSDSGFYLCAWSLGAEETQYFGPGTRLLVL.

The CDR3 DNA sequence: TGTGCCAGCAGCCAAGGGTGGGGCCACGAGCAGTACTTC. This sequence encodes CASSQGWGHEQYF. The chain links TRBV7-3 to TRBJ2-7; possible D gene TRBD1, 5 bases. The CDR3 has 13 amino acids. The germline CDR1 and CDR2 sequences are SGHTA and FQGTGA. V was pared by 5 bases and J by 5 bases, with 13 bases between.

The chain is built from TRBV6-6 and TRBJ1-2; no definite D call. CDR3 length: 13 residues. CDR1 and CDR2 from the germline V gene are MNHNY and SVGAGI (reference sequence). V gave up 2 bases and J gave up 0 bases, with 4 bases separating them. The CDR3 bases are TGTGCCAGCAGTTACATCCCTAACTATGGCTACACCTTC. Protein sequence: CASSYIPNYGYTF.

The rearrangement links TRBV28 to TRBJ2-3; D unresolved. V was shortened by 5 bases and J by 12 bases, with 15 bases between the two germline ends. The CDR3 has 12 amino acids. Germline V gene data show CDR1 as MDHEN and CDR2 as SYDVKM. The CDR3 region is CASSARRIPQYF. In nucleotides, the CDR3 is TGTGCCAGCAGTGCCCGGAGAATCCCCCAGTATTTT.